These 26 T cell receptor beta chains were sequenced from one sample in a study of CD8+ T cells in alopecia areata. Extraction and reverse transcription of RNA yielded cDNA as the sequencing template. Clones were read by immunoSEQ multiplex PCR, and TCRdb kept only the in-frame ones, dropping some. The table lists tens of thousands of clones, approximately 52% of them singletons. The sample taken for sequencing was NKG2D-high CD8+ T cells sorted from blood. These receptors all stem from a human donor with alopecia areata.

CDR3 sequence reads: CASSLGGLGLTGELFF. CDR3 nucleotides: TGTGCCAGCAGCTTGGGAGGACTAGGGCTGACCGGGGAGCTGTTTTTT. The chain joins TRBV7-9 to TRBJ2-2; 7 positions agree with TRBD2. With V trimmed by 3 bases and J by 5 bases, 9 bases remained unmatched. Germline-derived CDR1 and CDR2 are SEHNR and FQNEAQ (reference sequence). The CDR3 consists of 16 residues.

This chain joins TRBV11-3 and TRBJ2-2; the D is unclear. Germline CDR1 SGHNT, CDR2 YENEEA. V was pared by 4 bases and J by 1 base, with 10 bases between. The CDR3 consists of 15 residues. CDR3 nucleotide sequence: TGTGCCAGCAGCTCCTACGACGGGAACACCGGGGAGCTGTTTTTT. This translates into CASSSYDGNTGELFF.

V and J are TRBV27 and TRBJ2-1; tentatively, D is TRBD1 or TRBD2 (6 bases each). The CDR3 runs to 17 residues. The germline gives CDR1 MNHEY, CDR2 SMNVEV (reference sequence). Trimming shortened V by 2 bases and J by 1 base, and 15 bases separated the two germline ends. This CDR3 reads CASSLDPGAGSYNEQFF. As DNA, the CDR3 is TGTGCCAGCAGTTTAGATCCGGGGGCAGGGTCCTACAATGAGCAGTTCTTC.

V is TRBV27 and J is TRBJ1-5, with no clear D. Trimming removed 10 bases at V and 0 bases at J, with 10 bases between. This CDR3 is built from 13 residues. Germline lookup yields CDR1 MNHEY and CDR2 SMNVEV (reference sequence). The CDR3 reads CATRPHSNQPQHF. The CDR3, as DNA: TGTGCCACCCGGCCCCATAGCAATCAGCCCCAGCATTTT.

This rearrangement joins TRBV7-9 to TRBJ1-2; a possible D gene is TRBD1 (5 bases). This CDR3 is built from 15 residues. Germline V gene lookup returns CDR1 SEHNR and CDR2 FQNEAQ (reference sequence). With 6 bases removed from V and 4 bases from J, the gap between germline ends came to 18 bases. CDR3 bases: TGTGCCAGCAGTATCGGGGGAGGAGTACTCTATGGCTACACCTTC. Its protein product is CASSIGGGVLYGYTF.

This chain uses TRBV5-6 with TRBJ1-1; D is unresolved. The CDR3 runs to 15 residues. Germline V gene data show CDR1 as SGHDT and CDR2 as YYEEEE. Trimming pared 0 bases from V and 0 bases from J, leaving 9 bases between. The CDR3 region is CASSLGALLNTEAFF. The CDR3 DNA follows: TGTGCCAGCAGCTTGGGTGCCCTATTGAACACTGAAGCTTTCTTT.

This rearrangement joins TRBV13 to TRBJ2-1, with 14 bases matching TRBD2. In germline, CDR1 is PRHDT, CDR2 FYEKMQ (reference sequence). The CDR3 consists of 16 residues. After removal of 0 bases from V and 8 bases from J, the junction contained 3 bases not matched to a gene. The CDR3 sequence: CASSLGTSGGVDEQFF. CDR3 DNA: TGTGCCAGCAGCTTAGGGACTAGCGGGGGGGTGGATGAGCAGTTCTTC.

The rearrangement uses TRBV27 and TRBJ1-1; tentatively, D is TRBD1 (5 bases). V lost 0 bases and J 2 bases, leaving 10 bases between the germline ends. CDR1 is MNHEY, CDR2 SMNVEV, per germline (reference sequence). CDR3 length: 15 amino acids. This CDR3 reads CASSLSVGLNTEAFF. The CDR3 coding sequence is TGTGCCAGCAGTTTATCGGTGGGACTAAACACTGAAGCTTTCTTT.

The V call is TRBV28, the J call TRBJ2-7, with 10 bases that match TRBD2. Germline V CDR1 and CDR2: MDHEN, SYDVKM. Losses at the gene ends were 5 bases for V and 4 bases for J; bases not matched to a gene: 23. The CDR3 spans 20 residues. CDR3 DNA sequence: TGTGCCAGCAGTCCTAAGCGGGGCAGGGGGGCTAGCGGGAGTCTTTACGAGCAGTACTTC. This codes for CASSPKRGRGASGSLYEQYF.

DNA of the CDR3: TGCGCCAGCAGCCAGGTCGCCAAACAGGGCACTGAAGCTTTCTTT. Protein product: CASSQVAKQGTEAFF. The chain links TRBV4-1 to TRBJ1-1, with D maybe TRBD1 (6 bases). This CDR3 has 15 amino acids. Looked up from germline, CDR1 is MGHRA and CDR2 is YSYEKL. Trimming left V 3 bases short and J 4 bases short, with 15 bases between.

This chain uses TRBV6-5 with TRBJ2-3, with TRBD1 identical over 8 bases. The CDR3 consists of 15 residues. The germline V gene encodes CDR1 MNHEY and CDR2 SVGAGI. The V segment lost 4 bases and the J segment 6 bases; nucleotides outside the gene matches: 9. CDR3 region: CASSSQRTGKDTQYF. CDR3 coding DNA: TGTGCCAGCAGTTCACAAAGGACAGGGAAGGATACGCAGTATTTT.

The CDR3 here is CATQQLNTEAFF. The CDR3 DNA reads as TGTGCCACTCAACAGCTGAACACTGAAGCTTTCTTT. The rearrangement uses TRBV28 and TRBJ1-1; D is unclear. CDR3 size: 12 residues. With 10 bases removed from V and 0 bases from J, the gap between germline ends came to 9 bases. Germline V gene data show CDR1 as MDHEN and CDR2 as SYDVKM.

The chain combines TRBV5-6 with TRBJ2-7; 8 bases map to TRBD1. With V trimmed by 6 bases and J by 6 bases, 8 bases remained unmatched. CDR1 is SGHDT, CDR2 YYEEEE, per germline. The CDR3 runs to 13 residues. This CDR3 is CASTQGAWVEQYF. The CDR3 DNA reads TGTGCCAGCACCCAGGGGGCCTGGGTCGAGCAGTACTTC. Full variable domain (outside the CDR3, taken from reference TRBV5-6 and TRBJ2-7): DAGVTQSPTHLIKTRGQQVTLRCSPKSGHDTVSWYQQALGQGPQFIFQYYEEEERQRGNFPDRFSGHQFPNYSSELNVNALLLGDSALYLCASTQGAWVEQYFGPGTRLTVT.

The chain joins TRBV7-2 to TRBJ2-1; D gene uncertain. V was pared by 3 bases and J by 0 bases, with 6 bases between. CDR3 length: 14 amino acids. Looked up from germline, CDR1 is SGHTA and CDR2 is FQGNSA. CDR3 protein: CASSFISSYNEQFF. In nucleotides, the CDR3 is TGTGCCAGCAGCTTTATAAGCTCCTACAATGAGCAGTTCTTC.

The rearrangement joins TRBV5-6 to TRBJ2-7, with D perhaps matching TRBD1 (6 bases). Deletions cut 7 bases from V and 6 bases from J, with 14 bases between. Per the germline V gene, CDR1 is SGHDT and CDR2 is YYEEEE. The CDR3 totals 12 residues. The CDR3 region has the DNA TGTGCCAGCCTCTACAGGGATAGCGAGCAGTACTTC. This translates into CASLYRDSEQYF.

The V and J genes are TRBV28 and TRBJ2-7; D is ambiguous. CDR1 MDHEN and CDR2 SYDVKM come from the germline V gene. CDR3 length: 13 residues. V lost 5 bases and J lost 0, with 8 bases in between. The CDR3 loop reads CASSPRLSYEQYF. CDR3 sequence (DNA): TGTGCCAGCAGTCCCCGACTCTCCTACGAGCAGTACTTC.

This clone has just a few counts. The V gene is TRBV7-2, the J gene TRBJ2-1; D remains ambiguous. Germline-derived CDR1 and CDR2 are SGHTA and FQGNSA. The CDR3 sequence is 16 residues long. Trimming removed 5 bases from V and 3 bases from J, with 17 bases in between. CDR3 sequence: CASSIGTANVYNEQFF. The DNA of the CDR3 is TGTGCCAGCAGCATCGGCACCGCTAATGTCTACAATGAGCAGTTCTTC. The entire variable domain, with the rest obtained from reference TRBV7-2 and TRBJ2-1, is as follows: GAGVSQSPSNKVTEKGKDVELRCDPISGHTALYWYRQSLGQGLEFLIYFQGNSAPDKSGLPSDRFSAERTGGSVSTLTIQRTQQEDSAVYLCASSIGTANVYNEQFFGPGTRLTVL.

This chain uses TRBV7-8 with TRBJ2-1; D may be TRBD2 (6 bases). Looked up from germline, CDR1 is SGHVS and CDR2 is FQNEAQ. There are 15 residues in the CDR3. Trimming left V 5 bases short and J 0 bases short, with 11 bases between. CDR3 residues: CASSPGTFSYNEQFF. The CDR3 DNA is TGTGCCAGCAGCCCCGGGACTTTCTCCTACAATGAGCAGTTCTTC.

This chain uses TRBV7-8 with TRBJ2-5; 10 bases are shared with TRBD1. Per germline, CDR1 SGHVS and CDR2 FQNEAQ. The CDR3 has 16 amino acids. Trimming removed 1 base from V and 5 bases from J; junction bases left unmatched: 7. As DNA, the CDR3 is TGTGCCAGCAGCTTAGAGGGACAGGGGCGGAGGGAGACCCAGTACTTC. Translation gives CASSLEGQGRRETQYF.

This clone was found once. This chain joins TRBV7-9 and TRBJ2-5, with D tentatively TRBD1 (5 bases). CDR1 is SEHNR and CDR2 is FQNEAQ in the germline V gene (reference sequence). V was cut by 5 bases and J by 4 bases, with 14 bases left in between. This CDR3 spans 14 amino acids. The CDR3 DNA reads TGTGCCAGCAGCACCACAGGAATAGCAGAGACCCAGTACTTC. Protein: CASSTTGIAETQYF.

This clone was observed once. The chain uses TRBV5-6 and TRBJ2-7, with D unclear. CDR1 and CDR2 from the germline V gene are SGHDT and YYEEEE. V was cut by 5 bases and J by 5 bases, with 20 bases left in between. The CDR3 extends over 15 amino acids. CDR3 sequence: CASSRNTEPNDEQYF. Written as DNA, the CDR3 is TGTGCCAGCAGTCGTAACACGGAGCCTAATGACGAGCAGTACTTC.

J is TRBJ2-7 and V is TRBV7-9; 8 nucleotides match TRBD2. Germline V gene data show CDR1 as SEHNR and CDR2 as FQNEAQ (reference sequence). V shed 5 bases and J 6 bases; nucleotides not matched to a gene: 9. This CDR3 is built from 14 residues. The CDR3 region has the DNA TGTGCCAGCAGCGGACCGGGGGGGCTTGGCGAGCAGTACTTC. Translated, it gives CASSGPGGLGEQYF.

This chain uses TRBV21-1 with TRBJ1-1. TRBV21-1 is a documented pseudogene. CDR3 length: 15 amino acids. The CDR3 loop reads CASSKSKRQNTEAFF. In nucleotides, the CDR3 is TGTGCCAGCAGCAAATCGAAACGCCAGAACACTGAAGCTTTCTTT.

The chain couples TRBV7-2 to TRBJ1-1; D gene ambiguous. Trimming took 1 base from V and 4 from J, leaving 7 bases between them. The CDR3 runs to 13 residues. Germline CDR1 SGHTA, CDR2 FQGNSA. DNA for the CDR3: TGTGCCAGCAGCTTAGACCCACGCACTGAAGCTTTCTTT. It encodes CASSLDPRTEAFF.

This rearrangement joins TRBV2 to TRBJ2-5, with a possible D match to TRBD2 (7 bases). The end of the DNA aligns better with TRBJ2-7, so the J call may be wrong. CDR1 and CDR2 from the germline V gene are SNHLY and FYNNEI. This CDR3 is 14 amino acids long. The DNA for the CDR3 is TGTGCCAGCAGTGACCGGGGGGCGTCGTACGAGCAGTACTTC. This codes for CASSDRGASYEQYF.

The chain has TRBV29-1 and TRBJ2-7; the D gene is possibly TRBD1 (5 bases). V was clipped by 5 bases and J by 0 bases, with 17 bases between them. Germline V gene data show CDR1 as SQVTM and CDR2 as ANQGSEA. The CDR3 contains 15 residues. For the CDR3, the DNA is TGCAGCGTTTATGACAGTCACCGTAGCTCCTACGAGCAGTACTTC. This translates into CSVYDSHRSSYEQYF.